The rows below give T cell receptor beta chains drawn from one sample of a study of T cells in Graves' hyperthyroidism and ophthalmopathy. From the multiplex PCR reads, TCRdb called clonotypes with MiXCR, one entry per CDR3 protein. This sample has around 440,000 distinct CDR3 sequences, with approximately 14% found just once. The specimen was blood. The receptors were sampled from a woman younger than 35 with Graves' hyperthyroidism. CDR3s include the opening cysteine and the closing phenylalanine or tryptophan. A D gene is named only where the DNA matches it firmly. The size field is filled for only some rows; it gives once, few, many or a size class.

TRBD2 NA TRBJ2-7 TRBV20-1 TGCAGTGCTCCGGGAACTAGCGGGGCCTCTGGCTACGAGCAGTACTTC CSAPGTSGASGYEQYF
NA many TRBJ2-7 TRBV7-9 TGTGCCAGCAGCCCCCGGGGACATAGGGGGAACGAGCAGTACTTC CASSPRGHRGNEQYF
NA many TRBJ1-1 TRBV10-1 TGCGCCAGCAGTGAGTCCGGGAACACTGAAGCTTTCTTT CASSESGNTEAFF
NA many TRBJ2-1 TRBV7-3 TGTGCCAGCAGCTTAGGAGGCCCGAATGAGCAGTTCTTC CASSLGGPNEQFF
NA many TRBJ2-2 TRBV12-3/TRBV12-4 TGTGCCAGCACGCTCACGGGGTTGCACACCGGGGAGCTGTTTTTT CASTLTGLHTGELFF
NA NA TRBJ1-5 TRBV5-6 TGTGCCAGCAGCTTGGCGGGGGCGCTTAGTCAGCCCCAGCATTTT CASSLAGALSQPQHF
NA few TRBJ2-3 TRBV6-2/TRBV6-3 TGTGCCAGCAGGTTGGGTGGGAGCACAGATACGCAGTATTTT CASRLGGSTDTQYF
NA many TRBJ1-2 TRBV24-1 TGTGCCACCAGCCGTGGACAGTATGGCTACACCTTC CATSRGQYGYTF
TRBD1 many TRBJ1-1 TRBV6-2/TRBV6-3 TGTGCCAGCAGCTATAATACAGGGGGCACTGAAGCTTTCTTT CASSYNTGGTEAFF
NA many TRBJ2-7 TRBV29-1 TGCAGCGTTGAAGAGGCAGGAGGCTACGAGCAGTACTTC CSVEEAGGYEQYF
TRBD1 NA TRBJ2-7 TRBV20-1 TGCAGTGCTCCGGGACAGGGGTACGAGCAGTACTTC CSAPGQGYEQYF
NA few TRBJ1-1 TRBV7-3 TGTGCCAGCAGCCCCTCGGGGGGGCACGGAACTGAAGCTTTCTTT CASSPSGGHGTEAFF
NA few TRBJ1-1 TRBV24-1 TGTGCCACCAGTGGCGATCTTAACACTGAAGCTTTCTTT CATSGDLNTEAFF
NA NA TRBJ1-5 TRBV6-5 TGTGCCAGCAGTTACTCTAGCAATCAGCCCCAGCATTTT CASSYSSNQPQHF
TRBD1 many TRBJ1-2 TRBV27 TGTGCCAGCAGTTCGGGGACAGGAGGGTATGGCTACACCTTC CASSSGTGGYGYTF
NA few TRBJ1-2 TRBV19 TGTGCCAGTAGTATCGGACCGATAACTAACTATGGCTACACCTTC CASSIGPITNYGYTF
NA many TRBJ2-7 TRBV7-3 TGTGCCAGCAGCTTAGGTCCAGCGGAAGTCTACGAGCAGTACTTC CASSLGPAEVYEQYF
NA many TRBJ2-5 TRBV6-1 TGTGCCAGCAGTGTTGGGGAACAAGAGACCCAGTACTTC CASSVGEQETQYF
NA NA TRBJ2-7 TRBV2 TGTGCCAGCAGTGTGGAGCGGATCTACGAGCAGTACTTC CASSVERIYEQYF
NA NA TRBJ1-1 TRBV12-3/TRBV12-4 TGTGCCAGCAGTTACGCGAACACTGAAGCTTTCTTT CASSYANTEAFF
NA many TRBJ2-1 TRBV13 TGTGCCAGCAGCTTAGTCGGGAACACAAATGAGCAGTTCTTC CASSLVGNTNEQFF
TRBD1 many TRBJ2-5 TRBV28 TGTGCCAGCAGTATGGGACAGTGGGAGACCCAGTACTTC CASSMGQWETQYF
TRBD2 few TRBJ2-1 TRBV12-5 TGTGCTAGTGGTTTGGGTGGACTAGGGGACTACAATGAGCAGTTCTTC CASGLGGLGDYNEQFF
TRBD2 few TRBJ2-3 TRBV7-9 TGTGCCAGCAGCTTACGGCGGGGGGGCCTGGATACGCAGTATTTT CASSLRRGGLDTQYF
NA many TRBJ2-2 TRBV2 TGTGCCAGCAGTGAGGATGCGGCGGCCGGGGAGCTGTTTTTT CASSEDAAAGELFF
NA NA TRBJ1-2 TRBV19 TGTGCCAGTAGTATGGGCGGTAAAGGCGAGAACTATGGCTACACCTTC CASSMGGKGENYGYTF
NA few TRBJ1-6 TRBV7-9 TGTGCCAGCAGCTTAGAGAGATTTAATTCACCCCTCCACTTT CASSLERFNSPLHF
NA NA TRBJ1-4 TRBV19 TGTGCCAGTAGGGCTTTTGCAACTAATGAAAAACTGTTTTTT CASRAFATNEKLFF
TRBD1 few TRBJ1-3 TRBV28 TGTGGAAGCGGGACAGAAGCTGGAAACACCATATATTTT CGSGTEAGNTIYF
NA many TRBJ2-7 TRBV12-3/TRBV12-4 TGTGCCAGCAGTTTGCGGCAGGGGGGCGAGCAGTACTTC CASSLRQGGEQYF
TRBD2 many TRBJ2-3 TRBV20-1 TGCAGTGCTGGGGAGGCTCGGGGGGGCCGCGCAGATACGCAGTATTTT CSAGEARGGRADTQYF
NA few TRBJ1-1 TRBV29-1 TGCGGGGCGGACAGTCTCCATGGGATGAACACTGAAGCTTTCTTT CGADSLHGMNTEAFF
TRBD2 many TRBJ2-2 TRBV5-5 TGTGCCAGCGGAGCGGGACCCACCGGGGAGCTGTTTTTT CASGAGPTGELFF
NA few TRBJ1-2 TRBV12-3/TRBV12-4 TGTGCCAGCAGTCTAAATCAGGGCGGGGGCTATGGCTACACCTTC CASSLNQGGGYGYTF
TRBD1 many TRBJ1-3 TRBV20-1 TGCAGTGCGGAGGGACAGGGAAACACCATATATTTT CSAEGQGNTIYF
NA many TRBJ1-1 TRBV10-3 TGTGCCAGCAATTACCCGGGACACGCAAACACTGAAGCTTTCTTT CASNYPGHANTEAFF
NA many TRBJ2-7 TRBV18 TGTGCCAGCAGTCCGTCCTCCTACGAGCAGTACTTC CASSPSSYEQYF
NA NA TRBJ2-3 TRBV9 TGTGCCAGCAGCGTAGGGGCTAGCTTAGATACGCAGTATTTT CASSVGASLDTQYF
NA many TRBJ2-3 TRBV7-6 TGTGCCAGCAGCTTAGCGTCGGGGGCCGTCGGCACAGATACGCAGTATTTT CASSLASGAVGTDTQYF
NA NA TRBJ2-3 TRBV7-3 TGTGCCAGCAGCTTAACGATCACCACAGATACGCAGTATTTT CASSLTITTDTQYF
TRBD2 many TRBJ2-2 TRBV20-1 TGCAGTGCTAGATCCCCGGGGGGGAACACCGGGGAGCTGTTTTTT CSARSPGGNTGELFF
TRBD2 many TRBJ2-2 TRBV20-1 TGCAGTGTCCGACTAGCGGGAACCGGGGAGCTGTTTTTT CSVRLAGTGELFF
NA many TRBJ2-5 TRBV3-1 TGTGCCAGCAGCCAAGAAGGGGTAGGGGACGGACAAGAGACCCAGTACTTC CASSQEGVGDGQETQYF
NA NA TRBJ2-7 TRBV20-1 TGCAGTGCTAGAGATCAAGCCGGGTCGGCCTACGAGCAGTACTTC CSARDQAGSAYEQYF
TRBD2 NA TRBJ2-2 TRBV4-1 TGCGCCAGCAGCTGGACTAGAAGGGATGGGGAGCTGTTTTTT CASSWTRRDGELFF
NA few TRBJ2-7 TRBV6-1 TGTGCCAGCAGTGAATTCCTGTTTTCCTACGAGCAGTACTTC CASSEFLFSYEQYF
NA NA TRBJ2-1 TRBV20-1 TGCAGTGCTAGTCAATACAATGAGCAGTTCTTC CSASQYNEQFF
NA few TRBJ1-1 TRBV19 TGTGCCAGTAGGTTGGACGGGGACACTGAAGCTTTCTTT CASRLDGDTEAFF
NA many TRBJ1-5 TRBV9 TGTGCCAGCAGCGTAGGCGCAGGTCGCAATCAGCCCCAGCATTTT CASSVGAGRNQPQHF
TRBD2 few TRBJ2-3 TRBV9 TGTGCCAGCAGCGTAGGACGGGGGGGCTCAGTCCGCACAGATACGCAGTATTTT CASSVGRGGSVRTDTQYF
NA many TRBJ1-4 TRBV12-3/TRBV12-4 TGTGCCAGCGCAGGGTTGGTTGAAAAACTGTTTTTT CASAGLVEKLFF
NA many TRBJ1-1 TRBV19 TGTGCCAGTAGTCAAATCATGAACACTGAAGCTTTCTTT CASSQIMNTEAFF
TRBD2 NA TRBJ2-1 TRBV6-1 TGTGCCAGCAGTAAGGGACTAGCGGGGGGGCGACGGTCCTACAATGAGCAGTTCTTC CASSKGLAGGRRSYNEQFF
NA many TRBJ1-2 TRBV7-8 TGTGCCAGCAGCCCGCGGGGCCCTAACTATGGCTACACCTTC CASSPRGPNYGYTF
TRBD1 NA TRBJ2-7 TRBV7-9 TGTGCCAGCAGCAAACCAATGACAGGGGGCGGCCCCTACGAGCAGTACTTC CASSKPMTGGGPYEQYF
TRBD1 NA TRBJ1-1 TRBV20-1 TGCAGTGGCCCCGGGACAGGGGGCGTCCACACTGAAGCTTTCTTT CSGPGTGGVHTEAFF
NA NA TRBJ2-5 TRBV5-1 TGCGCCAGCAGCTTGATACCTCAAGAGACCCAGTACTTC CASSLIPQETQYF
NA NA TRBJ1-2 TRBV29-1 TGCAGCGTTGAAGGCCGCGGTCCTTATGGCTACACCTTC CSVEGRGPYGYTF
NA many TRBJ1-1 TRBV12-5 TGTGCTAGTGGTTCTATGAATATAATACGGGACCCCGGAGGGGGAAACACTGAAGCTTTCTTT CASGSMNIIRDPGGGNTEAFF
NA NA TRBJ1-1 TRBV12-5 TGTGCTAGTGGCCTGGGGGGGGACACTGAAGCTTTCTTT CASGLGGDTEAFF